The 32 T cell receptor beta chains below come from one sample, sequenced in a study of T cell responses to AZD1222 COVID-19 vaccine. The protocol was immunoSEQ multiplex PCR, while the TCRdb copy is restricted to in-frame clones and leaves out a portion. The sample carries around 100,000 clones, 90% recorded once. The sequencing here drew on peripheral blood, taken on day 0 of AZD1222 vaccination. The origin of the receptors is an adult in good health.

V usage is TRBV25-1 and J usage is TRBJ2-5, with D tentatively TRBD1 or TRBD2 (5 bases each). V lost 1 base and J 5 bases, leaving 14 bases between the germline ends. This CDR3 spans 15 amino acids. CDR1 MGHDK and CDR2 SYGVNS come from the germline V gene. The DNA of the CDR3 is TGTGCCAGCAGTGAATGGGGTGGGGCGGGTGAGACCCAGTACTTC. Translation gives CASSEWGGAGETQYF.

The chain couples TRBV21-1 to TRBJ1-5; no check of the table's D call, TRBD1, against the DNA was made. TRBV21-1 is designated a pseudogene. There are 17 residues in the CDR3. The CDR3 nucleotides are TGTGCCAGCAGCAAAAGTTGGACAGGGCTAAGGGTTCAGCCCCAGCATTTT. Translating it yields CASSKSWTGLRVQPQHF.

The table lists this clone with a count of one. The rearrangement uses TRBV7-2 and TRBJ1-6; no clear D gene. In germline, CDR1 is SGHTA, CDR2 FQGNSA. The CDR3 is made up of 12 amino acids. V was pared by 4 bases and J by 6 bases, with 4 bases between. The DNA for the CDR3 is TGTGCCAGCAGCTACGGTAATTCACCCCTCCACTTT. Its translation: CASSYGNSPLHF.

The genes are TRBV6-5 and TRBJ1-2, with D tentatively TRBD1 (5 bases). CDR1 and CDR2 (germline): MNHEY, SVGAGI. The CDR3 runs 13 residues. V was trimmed by 5 bases and J by 2 bases, leaving 9 bases between them. CDR3 sequence: CASSPGPNYGYTF. For the CDR3, the DNA is TGTGCCAGCAGTCCGGGGCCGAACTATGGCTACACCTTC.

The V gene is TRBV19, the J gene TRBJ2-3, with D possibly TRBD1 on 5 matching bases. In germline, CDR1 is LNHDA, CDR2 SQIVND (reference sequence). The CDR3 runs 16 residues. The ends were cut back, 4 bases at V and 4 bases at J, with 18 bases in the middle. The chain's CDR3 is CASSTSIRGLADTQYF. CDR3 nucleotides: TGTGCCAGTAGTACCTCCATAAGGGGATTGGCAGATACGCAGTATTTT. The variable domain in full, completed from reference TRBV19 and TRBJ2-3, reads DGGITQSPKYLFRKEGQNVTLSCEQNLNHDAMYWYRQDPGQGLRLIYYSQIVNDFQKGDIAEGYSVSREKKESFPLTVTSAQKNPTAFYLCASSTSIRGLADTQYFGPGTRLTVL.

This chain connects TRBV7-2 to TRBJ2-3; 7 bases map to TRBD1. Germline values: CDR1 SGHTA, CDR2 FQGNSA. There are 17 residues in the CDR3. V lost 2 bases, J lost 1 base, and 9 bases stayed unmatched. CDR3: CASSLSLTGWGTDTQYF. The CDR3 nucleotides read TGTGCCAGCAGCTTATCCCTGACAGGGTGGGGCACAGATACGCAGTATTTT.

This chain links TRBV10-1 with TRBJ2-3, with 9 positions matching TRBD1. Unmatched junction bases numbered 5, after V lost 5 bases and J lost 2 bases. Germline CDR1 and CDR2: WNHNN and SYGVQD (reference sequence). The CDR3 length is 15 residues. The CDR3 sequence: CASSTGQGDTDTQYF. CDR3 DNA sequence: TGCGCCAGCAGTACGGGACAGGGAGACACAGATACGCAGTATTTT.

The chain joins TRBV5-4 to TRBJ1-6; TRBD1 matches 10 bases. The CDR3 spans 17 residues. Germline lookup yields CDR1 SGHNT and CDR2 YYREEE (reference sequence). J gave up 9 bases and V 4 bases, and 13 bases lay outside the gene matches. The CDR3 region is CASSTRTGGLSASPLHF. In DNA form, the CDR3 reads TGTGCCAGCAGCACACGGACAGGGGGATTATCAGCTTCACCCCTCCACTTT.

The chain recombines TRBV28 with TRBJ1-5; TRBD1 matches at 8 bases. CDR1 is MDHEN, CDR2 SYDVKM, per germline. Trimming cost V 6 bases and J 1 base; bases outside gene matches: 14. The CDR3 runs 18 residues. The CDR3 nucleotides read TGTGCCAGCAGCCCTAGGACCTCACAGGGGGGAAGCAATCAGCCCCAGCATTTT. Protein sequence: CASSPRTSQGGSNQPQHF.

V gene TRBV4-2 combines with J gene TRBJ2-7, with D possibly being TRBD1 or TRBD2 (5 bases each). Germline V CDR1 and CDR2: LGHNA, YNFKEQ. This CDR3 has 14 amino acids. V was trimmed by 6 bases and J by 7 bases, leaving 19 bases between them. CDR3 loop: CASSPGTKLFEQYF. Written as DNA, the CDR3 is TGTGCCAGCAGTCCCGGGACCAAACTTTTTGAGCAGTACTTC.

This rearrangement joins TRBV9 to TRBJ1-2; no reliable D call. V gave up 4 bases and J gave up 3 bases, with 13 bases separating them. The germline CDR1 and CDR2 sequences are SGDLS and YYNGEE. The CDR3 totals 14 residues. The CDR3 sequence is CASSIAPLYYGYTF. The DNA for the CDR3 is TGTGCCAGCAGCATCGCCCCCCTCTACTATGGCTACACCTTC.

This clone was observed a handful of times. The rearrangement joins TRBV3-1 (or the pseudogene TRBV3-2) to TRBJ1-5, with D unclear. The CDR3 runs 12 residues. Per the germline V gene, CDR1 is LGHDT and CDR2 is YNNKEL (reference sequence). V lost 4 bases, J lost 10 bases, and 11 bases lay in between. Written as DNA, the CDR3 is TGTGCCAGCAGCCGGAGTTCGGAACCCCAGCATTTT. This gives the protein CASSRSSEPQHF.

As for this clone: A junction end diverges from the germline sequence, so it may reflect a read error. The CDR3 DNA sequence: TGTGCTAGCAGCTTAAGGGCGGGTCGTGACACCGGGGAGCTGTTTTTT. Amino acids: CASSLRAGRDTGELFF. This chain uses TRBV7-7 with TRBJ2-2; maybe TRBD2 (5 bases). This CDR3 comprises 16 residues. Per germline, CDR1 SSHAT and CDR2 FNYEAQ (reference sequence).

The gene calls are TRBV30 and TRBJ1-5; D gene uncertain. V shed 3 bases and J shed 7 bases, with 13 bases lying between them. The CDR3 consists of 13 residues. CDR1 is GTSNPN and CDR2 is SVGIG in the germline V gene (reference sequence). CDR3 in DNA: TGTGCCTGGAGCCTCGGGCAGGCCCAGCCCCAGCATTTT. Its translation is CAWSLGQAQPQHF.

This chain joins TRBV29-1 and TRBJ1-2, with 9 bases lining up with TRBD1. The CDR3 loop spans 13 amino acids. V was clipped by 4 bases and J by 11 bases; unmatched bases: 11. The V gene's germline CDR1 is SQVTM and CDR2 ANQGSEA. CDR3 nucleotides: TGCAGCGTTGCGGCACAGGGGGCGCCGCGTTACACCTTC. Translating gives CSVAAQGAPRYTF.

In this sample, this clone turned up a few times. The J gene is TRBJ2-7, the V gene TRBV3-1 (or the pseudogene TRBV3-2); TRBD1 might be the D (5 bases). This CDR3 region has 14 residues. Looked up from germline, CDR1 is LGHDT and CDR2 is YNNKEL (reference sequence). Trimming cost V 7 bases and J 3 bases, with 16 bases left between them. The CDR3 nucleotides read TGTGCCAGCACCTCGCGTGTGGGGCACTACGAGCAGTACTTC. Protein sequence: CASTSRVGHYEQYF.

The chain couples TRBV19 to TRBJ2-5, with TRBD1 as a possible D gene (6 bases). The V gene's germline CDR1 is LNHDA and CDR2 SQIVND (reference sequence). This CDR3 is 15 amino acids long. V gave up 1 base and J gave up 1 base, with 10 bases separating them. In DNA, the CDR3 is TGTGCCAGTAGTATAGTGGACAGCCGCCAAGAGACCCAGTACTTC. As protein: CASSIVDSRQETQYF.

The chain is built from TRBV18 and TRBJ2-6; possible D gene TRBD1, 6 bases. The germline CDR1 and CDR2 sequences are KGHSH and LQKENI. The CDR3 extends over 15 amino acids. Trimming took off 7 bases at V and 2 bases at J, with 12 bases between the two ends. Written as DNA, the CDR3 is TGTGCCAGCTTAAACAGGGATACTGGGGCCAACGTCCTGACTTTC. Protein product: CASLNRDTGANVLTF.

The rearrangement joins TRBV7-8 to TRBJ2-1; 8 bases are a match to TRBD1. This CDR3 has 14 residues. Germline CDR1 reads SGHVS; CDR2 reads FQNEAQ. Germline trimming cut 0 bases from V and 9 bases from J; bases unmatched to any gene: 4. CDR3 sequence (DNA): TGTGCCAGCAGCTTAGCGGGGACAGGAGGTGAGCAGTTCTTC. It yields the protein CASSLAGTGGEQFF.

In this sample, this clone turned up once. This chain connects TRBV19 to TRBJ2-7; D perhaps matches TRBD2 (5 bases). There are 12 residues in the CDR3. The germline gives CDR1 LNHDA, CDR2 SQIVND (reference sequence). V was shortened by 9 bases and J by 1 base, with 10 bases between the two germline ends. In nucleotides, the CDR3 is TGTGCCAGCAAGGACTCTTCCTACGAGCAGTACTTC. This codes for CASKDSSYEQYF.

The chain links TRBV18 to TRBJ2-3, with 13 nucleotides matching TRBD2. The CDR3 has 15 amino acids. Trimming cost V 5 bases and J 5 bases; bases outside gene matches: 4. The germline CDR1 and CDR2 sequences are KGHSH and LQKENI. CDR3 region: CASSTGLAGIDTQYF. For the CDR3, the DNA is TGTGCCAGCTCAACGGGACTAGCGGGGATAGATACGCAGTATTTT.

The chain couples TRBV3-1 (or the pseudogene TRBV3-2) to TRBJ2-7; D not certain. Germline V gene sequence: CDR1 LGHDT, CDR2 YNNKEL (reference sequence). Trimming took off 3 bases at V and 2 bases at J, with 14 bases between the two ends. This CDR3 contains 15 residues. The CDR3 nucleotides read TGTGCCAGCAGCCAGGTCCAAGGGATCCCCTACGAGCAGTACTTC. Its protein is CASSQVQGIPYEQYF.

V usage is TRBV19 and J usage is TRBJ1-5; D remains unclear. Between the trimmed V and J ends, which lost 3 bases and 3 bases, there was a span of 9 bases. This CDR3 contains 14 residues. Germline V lookup: CDR1 LNHDA, CDR2 SQIVND (reference sequence). The CDR3 sequence: CASSIPRNNQPQHF. CDR3 nucleotides: TGTGCCAGTAGTATCCCCCGGAACAATCAGCCCCAGCATTTT.

The gene calls are TRBV2 and TRBJ1-5; 7 positions agree with TRBD1. The CDR3 is 14 residues long. Germline V CDR1 and CDR2: SNHLY, FYNNEI. Unmatched junction bases numbered 8, after V lost 5 bases and J lost 7 bases. The CDR3: CASSPPNRGQPQHF. The CDR3 nucleotides read TGTGCCAGCAGTCCACCAAACAGGGGACAGCCCCAGCATTTT.

This sequence joins TRBV5-8 and TRBJ2-3; 7 bases align to TRBD1. This CDR3 has 14 amino acids. Trimming cost V 4 bases and J 2 bases; bases outside gene matches: 4. CDR1 is SGHTS, CDR2 YDEGEE, per germline. The CDR3 DNA sequence: TGTGCCAGCAGCACCCAGGGGGACACAGATACGCAGTATTTT. Encoded protein: CASSTQGDTDTQYF.

The CDR3 loop reads CASSLWGAGSNQPQHF. In DNA, the CDR3 is TGTGCCAGCAGTTTGTGGGGGGCCGGGAGCAATCAGCCCCAGCATTTT. The chain combines TRBV28 with TRBJ1-5; tentatively, D is TRBD1 (6 bases). The CDR3 consists of 16 residues. V lost 3 bases and J lost 1, with 13 bases in between. CDR1 is MDHEN and CDR2 is SYDVKM in the germline V gene.

This clone was observed a single time. The V and J genes are TRBV27 and TRBJ1-6; 8 bases map to TRBD1. V lost 3 bases, J lost 10 bases, and 11 bases stayed unmatched. The CDR3 has 16 amino acids. Per germline, CDR1 MNHEY and CDR2 SMNVEV (reference sequence). CDR3 DNA sequence: TGTGCCAGCAGTTTTTTCGGGACAGGAGGTCACTCACCCCTCCACTTT. Translating it yields CASSFFGTGGHSPLHF.

CDR3 DNA: TGTGCCAGCAGTACCGAGGGACAGGGGAGGTCCGGGCAGTACTTC. Translated: CASSTEGQGRSGQYF. The chain has TRBV28 and TRBJ2-7, with 10 bases matching TRBD1. CDR1 MDHEN and CDR2 SYDVKM come from the germline V gene. This CDR3 has 15 amino acids. J was trimmed by 9 bases and V by 5 bases; bases with no gene match: 13. The full variable domain, its missing parts supplied by reference TRBV28 and TRBJ2-7, is DVKVTQSSRYLVKRTGEKVFLECVQDMDHENMFWYRQDPGLGLRLIYFSYDVKMKEKGDIPEGYSVSREKKERFSLILESASTNQTSMYLCASSTEGQGRSGQYFGPGTRLTVT.

The chain combines TRBV7-3 with TRBJ2-1; D is unclear. In germline, CDR1 is SGHTA, CDR2 FQGTGA. The CDR3 consists of 13 residues. Trimming removed 2 bases from V and 7 bases from J, with 9 bases in between. The CDR3 DNA is TGTGCCAGCAGCTTAGTCCGGTCAAATGAGCAGTTCTTC. Its protein is CASSLVRSNEQFF.

This clone was counted between two and nine times. V is TRBV2 and J is TRBJ1-1, with 10 positions matching TRBD1. Germline V CDR1 and CDR2: SNHLY, FYNNEI. The J segment lost 4 bases and the V segment lost 6 bases, leaving 8 bases of the junction unmatched. The CDR3 is made up of 15 amino acids. CDR3 in DNA: TGTGCCAGCAGCCTAACCGGGACAGGGGCCACTGAAGCTTTCTTT. It translates to CASSLTGTGATEAFF.

The gene calls are TRBV5-1 and TRBJ1-5; D is perhaps TRBD1 (5 bases). The length of the CDR3 is 15 residues. Trimming shortened V by 0 bases and J by 6 bases, and 13 bases separated the two germline ends. Germline V gives CDR1 SGHRS, CDR2 YFSETQ. CDR3 nucleotide sequence: TGCGCCAGCAGCTTGGAACCAGGGTCAAGTCAGCCCCAGCATTTT. This translates into CASSLEPGSSQPQHF.

This sequence joins TRBV7-9 and TRBJ1-6; D not certain. The CDR3 sequence is 17 residues long. V was pared by 5 bases and J by 3 bases, with 17 bases between. CDR1 is SEHNR, CDR2 FQNEAQ, per germline (reference sequence). The CDR3 spells CASSPGAVVGYNSPLHF. The CDR3 region has the DNA TGTGCCAGCAGCCCCGGTGCAGTCGTCGGCTATAATTCACCCCTCCACTTT.